This passage covers 11 T cell receptor beta chains from one sample sequenced in a study of blood T cells in healthy people across ages. A second roughly 6 to 12 cycle PCR used barcoded and J-beta primers. TCRdb itself ran the 5' RACE reads through MiXCR, one entry per CDR3 protein. The profile shows 730,000 or so distinct CDR3 sequences, around 38% of them singletons. Sample: blood. All receptors come from a man aged 80 or over in good health.

This clonotype has only one observation. A much larger clone is a single base away; this may be a read error. This sequence joins TRBV4-3 and TRBJ2-1; 8 nucleotides agree with TRBD2. The CDR3 has 17 amino acids. V shed 0 bases, J shed 2 bases, and the junction held 6 bases outside the gene matches. The germline V gene has CDR1 LGHNA and CDR2 YSLEER. The CDR3 spells CASSQDRWRGAYNEQFF. The CDR3 DNA is TGCGCCAGCAGCCAAGATAGGTGGCGGGGGGCCTACAATGAGCAGTTCTTC.

The V and J genes are TRBV7-9 and TRBJ2-3; D remains ambiguous. Trimming removed 0 bases at V and 6 bases at J, with 4 bases between. The germline V gene has CDR1 SEHNR and CDR2 FQNEAQ (reference sequence). The length of the CDR3 is 12 residues. The CDR3 region is CASSLAYDTQYF. CDR3 DNA: TGTGCCAGCAGCTTAGCATACGATACGCAGTATTTT.

V is TRBV20-1 and J is TRBJ2-3; the D is unclear. Between the trimmed V and J ends, which lost 5 bases and 0 bases, there was a span of 6 bases. The CDR3 spans 12 residues. Germline V gene lookup returns CDR1 DFQATT and CDR2 SNEGSKA (reference sequence). CDR3 protein: CSAPASTDTQYF. The CDR3 DNA reads as TGCAGTGCTCCGGCCAGCACAGATACGCAGTATTTT.

This clonotype was seen just once. The chain carries TRBV6-2 or TRBV6-3 and TRBJ2-5; tentatively, D is TRBD1 or TRBD2 (5 bases each). The CDR3 runs to 14 residues. Germline V CDR1 and CDR2: MNHEY, SVGEGT. Trimming stripped 3 bases from V and 4 bases from J, with 12 bases between. The CDR3 coding sequence is TGTGCCAGCAGTTATGTGGGGGTTCGAGAGACCCAGTACTTC. Translation: CASSYVGVRETQYF.

This clonotype was seen a few times. The chain is built from TRBV7-9 and TRBJ2-7; tentative D call: TRBD1 (5 bases). CDR3 size: 15 residues. The germline gives CDR1 SEHNR, CDR2 FQNEAQ (reference sequence). The germline V and J ends were trimmed by 5 bases and 5 bases, with 19 bases remaining between them. The CDR3 DNA reads as TGTGCCAGCAGCCCCGGACAATCCTACGCTAACGAGCAGTACTTC. This encodes CASSPGQSYANEQYF.

This clonotype occurred a few times. V gene TRBV25-1 combines with J gene TRBJ2-7; TRBD2 is a possible D gene (6 bases). The ends were cut back, 10 bases at V and 3 bases at J, with 19 bases in the middle. The CDR3 sequence is 14 residues long. Germline CDR1 is MGHDK and CDR2 is SYGVNS. The DNA for the CDR3 is TGTGCCACCGCGGGGCAGAGTAGTCACTACGAGCAGTACTTC. Translated, it gives CATAGQSSHYEQYF.

The chain is built from TRBV7-2 and TRBJ2-1; D gene uncertain. Germline V lookup: CDR1 SGHTA, CDR2 FQGNSA. The CDR3 totals 12 residues. Trimming left V 4 bases short and J 6 bases short, with 7 bases between. DNA for the CDR3: TGTGCCAGCAGCTGGCCTGGCAATGAGCAGTTCTTC. Its protein product is CASSWPGNEQFF. Using reference TRBV7-2 and TRBJ2-1 for the parts outside the CDR3, the full variable domain is GAGVSQSPSNKVTEKGKDVELRCDPISGHTALYWYRQSLGQGLEFLIYFQGNSAPDKSGLPSDRFSAERTGGSVSTLTIQRTQQEDSAVYLCASSWPGNEQFFGPGTRLTVL.

The rearrangement links TRBV15 to TRBJ2-3, with D tentatively TRBD2 (7 bases). V gave up 8 bases and J gave up 3 bases, with 15 bases separating them. Germline-derived CDR1 and CDR2 are LNHNV and YYDKDF (reference sequence). The length of the CDR3 is 14 residues. The CDR3 is CATDPGGATDTQYF. CDR3 DNA sequence: TGTGCCACCGACCCGGGGGGCGCGACAGATACGCAGTATTTT. Complete variable domain (other parts from reference TRBV15 and TRBJ2-3): DAMVIQNPRYQVTQFGKPVTLSCSQTLNHNVMYWYQQKSSQAPKLLFHYYDKDFNNEADTPDNFQSRRPNTSFCFLDIRSPGLGDTAMYLCATDPGGATDTQYFGPGTRLTVL.

The chain is built from TRBV7-2 and TRBJ2-3; TRBD1 is a possible D gene (5 bases). This CDR3 spans 17 amino acids. The V gene's germline CDR1 is SGHTA and CDR2 FQGNSA. Between the trimmed V and J ends, which lost 5 bases and 0 bases, there was a span of 18 bases. Here the CDR3 DNA reads TGTGCCAGCAGCCCCTGGGGCGGTTCCCCGAGCACAGATACGCAGTATTTT. It translates to CASSPWGGSPSTDTQYF.

This clonotype showed up many times. V gene TRBV3-1 combines with J gene TRBJ2-5; D possibly corresponds to TRBD1 (5 bases). CDR3 length: 13 amino acids. V was shortened by 4 bases and J by 2 bases, with 8 bases between the two germline ends. Germline assignment: CDR1 LGHDT and CDR2 YNNKEL (reference sequence). DNA for the CDR3: TGTGCCAGCAGCCCTTCAGGGCAAGAGACCCAGTACTTC. This encodes CASSPSGQETQYF.

The chain joins TRBV3-1 to TRBJ2-4; no firm D call. The J call may not be correct, given that the DNA end is closer to TRBJ2-7. Germline CDR1 reads LGHDT; CDR2 reads YNNKEL (reference sequence). The CDR3 length is 13 residues. The CDR3 spells CASSHSNIYEQYF. CDR3 coding DNA: TGTGCCAGCAGCCACTCTAACATCTACGAGCAGTACTTC.